A single TCR beta chain is shown here with its context. These data originate in a study of T cell responses to AZD1222 COVID-19 vaccine. Germline CDR1 reads MDHEN; CDR2 reads SYDVKM. The germline V and J ends were trimmed by 1 base and 5 bases, with 14 bases remaining between them. This CDR3 spans 15 amino acids. Clones were sequenced by immunoSEQ multiplex PCR, and TCRdb holds only the in-frame ones, with some missing. The table records 96,000 or so clones, about nine tenths of them present only once. J is TRBJ1-1 and V is TRBV28; D remains ambiguous. The origin of this receptor is an adult in good health. The specimen was peripheral blood, collected on day 0 of AZD1222 vaccination. In DNA form, the CDR3 reads TGTGCCAGCAGTTTATACGGTTTGGAAGTGACTGAAGCTTTCTTT. It encodes CASSLYGLEVTEAFF.